One sample yielded the 25 T cell receptor beta chains listed below, sequenced in a study of vaccination and CD4 T cells after COVID-19. Specified treatment: 10-day PBMC culture with coronavirus spike peptide pools or control peptides (ViraFEST assay). The Oncomine TCR Beta short-read assay was applied to DNA of cultured CD4+ T cells. TCRdb ran MiXCR on the PCR reads and lists one entry per CDR3 protein. The sample carries under 11,000 distinct CDR3 sequences, 56% recorded once. Their specific antigens are unknown. Sequenced input: CD4+ T cells from blood, cultured in vitro. The receptors here all came from a human donor who had recovered from COVID-19.

The chain carries TRBV20-1 and TRBJ2-7, with 7 positions matching TRBD1. The CDR3 contains 15 residues. With V trimmed by 1 base and J by 0 bases, 6 bases remained unmatched. The germline V gene encodes CDR1 DFQATT and CDR2 SNEGSKA (reference sequence). CDR3 residues: CSARVGTALSYEQYF. The CDR3 DNA reads TGCAGTGCTAGAGTCGGGACAGCCCTCTCCTACGAGCAGTACTTC.

V and J are TRBV5-1 and TRBJ2-7; D is undetermined. Looked up from germline, CDR1 is SGHRS and CDR2 is YFSETQ. The CDR3 consists of 13 residues. V was trimmed by 0 bases and J by 4 bases, leaving 8 bases between them. CDR3 nucleotide sequence: TGCGCCAGCAGCTTGGCCGAGGATTACGAGCAGTACTTC. Residues: CASSLAEDYEQYF.

This clonotype was observed a handful of times. The chain joins TRBV4-3 to TRBJ1-6; D remains unclear. Between the trimmed V and J ends, which lost 1 base and 14 bases, there was a span of 15 bases. Germline CDR1 reads LGHNA; CDR2 reads YSLEER. The CDR3 runs 14 residues. The CDR3: CASSQVAKFTALHF. The CDR3 coding sequence is TGCGCCAGCAGCCAAGTCGCCAAATTCACGGCCCTCCACTTT.

This clonotype was seen a single time. It may be a read error: a sequence one base away is much more abundant. The V and J genes are TRBV7-2 and TRBJ1-4; tentatively, D is TRBD1 (6 bases). This CDR3 is 16 amino acids long. Germline lookup yields CDR1 SGHTA and CDR2 FQGNSA. V was shortened by 8 bases and J by 7 bases, with 23 bases between the two germline ends. CDR3 DNA sequence: TGTGCCAGCGCCCTACTGGGGAGGGGAGGGGGTGAAAAACTGTTTTTT. Protein sequence: CASALLGRGGGEKLFF.

This chain joins TRBV24-1 and TRBJ2-1; D is undetermined. Per the germline V gene, CDR1 is KGHDR and CDR2 is SFDVKD. The CDR3 totals 13 residues. V was cut by 7 bases and J by 7 bases, with 13 bases left in between. CDR3 loop: CATRATLGNEQFF. DNA for the CDR3: TGTGCCACCAGAGCTACGCTCGGAAATGAGCAGTTCTTC.

The J gene is TRBJ2-3, the V gene TRBV20-1; TRBD2 matches 8 bases. The CDR3 consists of 15 residues. The germline V gene has CDR1 DFQATT and CDR2 SNEGSKA (reference sequence). Unmatched junction bases numbered 9, after V lost 0 bases and J lost 7 bases. The CDR3 DNA is TGCAGTGCTAGAGAAGCGGGAGCCTTCCCATATACGCAGTATTTT. Protein: CSAREAGAFPYTQYF.

The chain couples TRBV29-1 to TRBJ2-2; 7 positions match TRBD1. The CDR3 sequence is 11 residues long. Germline lookup yields CDR1 SQVTM and CDR2 ANQGSEA. J lost 10 bases, V lost 7 bases, and 6 bases had no gene match. The CDR3 is CSAQTGTELFF. In nucleotides, the CDR3 is TGCAGCGCCCAGACAGGGACGGAGCTGTTTTTT.

This CDR3 is CASMDRKSSGANVLTF. CDR3 DNA sequence: TGTGCCAGTATGGATCGTAAGAGCTCTGGGGCCAACGTCCTGACTTTC. The rearrangement uses TRBV19 and TRBJ2-6; no definite D call. The germline gives CDR1 LNHDA, CDR2 SQIVND (reference sequence). The CDR3 extends over 16 amino acids. The V end was cut by 7 bases, the J end by 0 bases, with 13 bases between.

This clonotype is termed large. J is TRBJ1-5 and V is TRBV7-2, with D possibly matching TRBD1 (5 bases). The CDR3 runs 13 residues. Per the germline V gene, CDR1 is SGHTA and CDR2 is FQGNSA. V lost 2 bases and J 4 bases, leaving 6 bases between the germline ends. CDR3 nucleotide sequence: TGTGCCAGCAGCTTACGGGGGAATCAGCCCCAGCATTTT. Residues: CASSLRGNQPQHF.

The gene calls are TRBV10-1 and TRBJ2-5; TRBD1 matches 8 bases. Trimming at V came to 3 bases and at J to 5 bases, leaving 11 bases not matched to a gene. The CDR3 is 16 amino acids. Per germline, CDR1 WNHNN and CDR2 SYGVQD (reference sequence). The CDR3 DNA follows: TGCGCCAGCAGTGAAGTTCCTCAGGGGGCAGGGGAGACCCAGTACTTC. Its translation: CASSEVPQGAGETQYF.

The gene calls are TRBV20-1 and TRBJ2-2, with D maybe TRBD1 (5 bases). This CDR3 comprises 13 residues. V was cut by 3 bases and J by 5 bases, with 10 bases left in between. Germline V lookup: CDR1 DFQATT, CDR2 SNEGSKA (reference sequence). The CDR3 reads CSASRQRTGELFF. CDR3 bases: TGCAGTGCTAGTAGACAGAGGACCGGGGAGCTGTTTTTT.

This clonotype appeared a few times. V is TRBV7-9 and J is TRBJ2-2; a possible D gene is TRBD1 (5 bases). V dropped 5 bases and J dropped 1 base, with 14 bases sitting between them. The CDR3 sequence is 16 residues long. Germline CDR1 reads SEHNR; CDR2 reads FQNEAQ (reference sequence). The CDR3 protein is CASSPPGHMNTGELFF. The CDR3 DNA reads TGTGCCAGCAGCCCCCCAGGGCATATGAACACCGGGGAGCTGTTTTTT.

This clonotype was observed a few times. J is TRBJ1-2 and V is TRBV12-3 or TRBV12-4, with D possibly TRBD1 on 5 matching bases. CDR3 length equals 13 residues. V was trimmed by 3 bases and J by 2 bases, leaving 7 bases between them. CDR3 in amino acids: CASSFRQNYGYTF. The CDR3 DNA is TGTGCCAGCAGTTTCCGACAGAACTATGGCTACACCTTC.

This clonotype was counted between two and nine times. This chain's CDR3 is CSARVPEVSEAFF. The CDR3 DNA follows: TGCAGTGCTAGAGTGCCAGAGGTCTCTGAAGCTTTCTTT. This chain connects TRBV20-1 to TRBJ1-1; D call uncertain. Germline V gene sequence: CDR1 DFQATT, CDR2 SNEGSKA (reference sequence). Trimming removed 1 base from V and 6 bases from J, with 12 bases in between. The CDR3 runs 13 residues.

V is TRBV6-4 and J is TRBJ2-3; 11 nucleotides agree with TRBD1. Germline V lookup: CDR1 MRHNA, CDR2 SNTAGT. The CDR3 covers 16 residues. J was trimmed by 5 bases and V by 2 bases; bases with no gene match: 6. In DNA form, the CDR3 reads TGTGCCAGCAGTGACCAGGACAGGGGGCATGTAGATACGCAGTATTTT. It codes for CASSDQDRGHVDTQYF.

The rearrangement joins TRBV6-1 to TRBJ1-5; D unclear. The CDR3 runs to 13 residues. Trimming shortened V by 5 bases and J by 3 bases, and 8 bases separated the two germline ends. Germline loops: CDR1 MNHNS, CDR2 SASEGT. In DNA, the CDR3 is TGTGCCAGCAGTACCGGTCTCAATCAGCCCCAGCATTTT. This encodes CASSTGLNQPQHF.

The V call is TRBV14, the J call TRBJ2-3, with 8 bases lining up with TRBD2. The CDR3 is 16 residues long. With V trimmed by 1 base and J by 0 bases, 3 bases remained unmatched. The germline V gene has CDR1 SGHDN and CDR2 FVKESK. The CDR3 bases are TGTGCCAGCAGCCAAGGAAGCGGGGGTAGCACAGATACGCAGTATTTT. Protein: CASSQGSGGSTDTQYF.

This sequence joins TRBV11-2 and TRBJ1-1, with D uncertain. Germline V lookup: CDR1 SGHAT, CDR2 FQNNGV. V was pared by 3 bases and J by 2 bases, with 7 bases between. This CDR3 has 13 amino acids. In DNA form, the CDR3 reads TGTGCCAGCAGCTTCAGCGGCAACACTGAAGCTTTCTTT. It specifies CASSFSGNTEAFF.

The chain links TRBV5-4 to TRBJ2-5, with D unclear. V lost 2 bases and J lost 4, with 9 bases in between. The CDR3 is 13 amino acids. Germline V gene lookup returns CDR1 SGHNT and CDR2 YYREEE (reference sequence). In DNA form, the CDR3 reads TGTGCCAGCAGCTTCTTCCCTGGAGAGACCCAGTACTTC. It codes for CASSFFPGETQYF.

In this sample, this clonotype turned up a few times. The chain carries TRBV20-1 and TRBJ2-2; 11 nucleotides agree with TRBD2. Germline-derived CDR1 and CDR2 are DFQATT and SNEGSKA (reference sequence). The CDR3 has 16 residues. Trimming took 3 bases from V and 3 from J; bases not matched to a gene: 6. CDR3: CSARGIAGGHTGELFF. The DNA of the CDR3 is TGCAGTGCTAGGGGAATAGCGGGAGGGCACACCGGGGAGCTGTTTTTT.

This sequence joins TRBV19 and TRBJ2-1; tentatively, D is TRBD1 (5 bases). The CDR3 contains 15 residues. CDR1 and CDR2 (germline): LNHDA, SQIVND (reference sequence). Trimming shortened V by 4 bases and J by 3 bases, and 13 bases separated the two germline ends. CDR3 in amino acids: CASSRGYIDYNEQFF. CDR3 coding DNA: TGTGCCAGTAGTAGGGGCTACATCGACTACAATGAGCAGTTCTTC.

The chain links TRBV27 to TRBJ2-3, with TRBD2 matching 11 bases. Per the germline V gene, CDR1 is MNHEY and CDR2 is SMNVEV (reference sequence). The trim removed 4 bases at V and 3 bases at J, leaving 12 bases unmatched. This CDR3 spans 18 amino acids. CDR3 residues: CASSSFSSGGRRTDTQYF. As DNA, the CDR3 is TGTGCCAGCAGTTCTTTCTCTAGCGGGGGGCGGAGAACAGATACGCAGTATTTT.

Only a few counts were recorded for this clonotype. CDR3 DNA: TGCAGTGCTAGAGTCGGGCTAGCGGGGGCTTCAAGCTGGGGGCTAGCCAAAAACATTCAGTACTTC. Its protein is CSARVGLAGASSWGLAKNIQYF. This chain joins TRBV20-1 and TRBJ2-4, with 10 positions matching TRBD2. Germline CDR1 and CDR2: DFQATT and SNEGSKA (reference sequence). There are 22 residues in the CDR3. Trimming took 1 base from V and 0 from J; bases not matched to a gene: 21.

The chain uses TRBV6-5 and TRBJ2-4; D uncertain. Between the trimmed V and J ends, which lost 0 bases and 0 bases, there was a span of 9 bases. CDR1 MNHEY and CDR2 SVGAGI come from the germline V gene. The CDR3 length is 16 residues. The CDR3 coding sequence is TGTGCCAGCAGTTACTCGAACAGTCTAGCCAAAAACATTCAGTACTTC. Residues: CASSYSNSLAKNIQYF.

A few counts support this clonotype. V is TRBV6-1 and J is TRBJ1-1, with 7 bases that match TRBD1. V shed 6 bases, J shed 0 bases, and the junction held 4 bases outside the gene matches. There are 14 residues in the CDR3. Germline V gene lookup returns CDR1 MNHNS and CDR2 SASEGT. The CDR3, as DNA: TGTGCCAGCAGCCCCGGGACAGTGAACACTGAAGCTTTCTTT. Translation: CASSPGTVNTEAFF.